This T cell receptor beta chain derives from a study of post-analysis software for immune sequencing data. Overall study context: Relapsing-remitting, secondary progressive and progressive-relapsing forms of multiple sclerosis all featured among disease courses. Overall study findings and caveats: Four to six TRBV segments were more frequent in patients than controls; TRBV5-6, TRBV5-1 and TRBV20-1 belonged to this group. Versus controls, multiple sclerosis patients showed significantly lower diversity (normalized Chao1). F-measure co-clustering was strong for batch-matched samples.

On this clonotype itself: The antigen remains undetermined.

Unique molecular identifiers had been added to the TCR beta cDNA libraries. Out of about 0.95 to 10 million T cells, about 500,000 cDNA molecules were generated. From the PCR reads, TCRdb called clonotypes with MiXCR, one entry per CDR3 protein. Of 350,000 to 450,000 distinct CDR3 sequences in the sample, roughly 35% were seen once. Germline V gene data show CDR1 as SGHDT and CDR2 as YYEEEE. CDR3 size: 16 residues. V shed 5 bases and J 11 bases; nucleotides not matched to a gene: 16. This clonotype originated in a girl aged 10-17 years with multiple sclerosis. The chain recombines TRBV5-6 with TRBJ1-4, with 9 bases fitting TRBD1. The sequenced material came from blood. The CDR3 DNA reads TGTGCCAGCAGTTATCAACCGGGACAGGGTCTTGAGAAACTGTTTTTT. It encodes CASSYQPGQGLEKLFF.